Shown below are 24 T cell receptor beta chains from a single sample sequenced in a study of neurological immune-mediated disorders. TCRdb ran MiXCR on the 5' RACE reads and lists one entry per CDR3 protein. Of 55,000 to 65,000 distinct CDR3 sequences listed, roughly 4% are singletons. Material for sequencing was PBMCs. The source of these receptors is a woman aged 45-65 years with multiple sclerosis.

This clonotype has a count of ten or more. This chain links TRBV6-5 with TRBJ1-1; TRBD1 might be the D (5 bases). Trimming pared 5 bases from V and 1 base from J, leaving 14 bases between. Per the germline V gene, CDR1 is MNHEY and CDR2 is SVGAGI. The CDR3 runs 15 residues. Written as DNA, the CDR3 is TGTGCCAGCAGTCCTCCATGGGGCCGGAACACTGAAGCTTTCTTT. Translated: CASSPPWGRNTEAFF.

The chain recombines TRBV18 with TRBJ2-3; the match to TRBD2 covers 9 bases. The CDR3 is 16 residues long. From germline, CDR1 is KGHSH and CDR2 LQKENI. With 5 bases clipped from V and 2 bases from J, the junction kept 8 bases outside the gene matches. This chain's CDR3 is CASSSGTSLTTDTQYF. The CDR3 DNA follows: TGTGCCAGCTCATCAGGGACTAGCTTAACCACAGATACGCAGTATTTT.

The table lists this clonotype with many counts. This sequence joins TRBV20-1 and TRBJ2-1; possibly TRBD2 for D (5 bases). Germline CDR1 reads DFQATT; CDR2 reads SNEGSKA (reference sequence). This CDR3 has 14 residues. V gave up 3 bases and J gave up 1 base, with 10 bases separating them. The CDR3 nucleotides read TGCAGTGCTAGTGACGGGAATTCCTACAATGAGCAGTTCTTC. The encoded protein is CSASDGNSYNEQFF.

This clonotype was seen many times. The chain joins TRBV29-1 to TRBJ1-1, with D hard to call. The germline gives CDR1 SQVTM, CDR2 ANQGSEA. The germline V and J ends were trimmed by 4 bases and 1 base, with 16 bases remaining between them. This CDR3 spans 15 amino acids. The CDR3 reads CSVVWGFSRNTEAFF. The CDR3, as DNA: TGCAGCGTTGTTTGGGGATTTAGTAGGAACACTGAAGCTTTCTTT.

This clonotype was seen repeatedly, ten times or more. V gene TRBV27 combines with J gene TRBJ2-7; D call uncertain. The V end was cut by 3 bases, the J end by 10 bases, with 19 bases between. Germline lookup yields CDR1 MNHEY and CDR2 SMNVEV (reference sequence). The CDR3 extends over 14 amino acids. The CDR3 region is CASSFREGLGKQYF. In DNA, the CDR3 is TGTGCCAGCAGTTTTCGAGAAGGATTAGGGAAACAGTACTTC.

CDR3 protein: CASSLRKGDTEAFF. CDR3 sequence (DNA): TGCGCCAGCAGCTTGCGGAAGGGCGACACTGAAGCTTTCTTT. The chain has TRBV5-1 and TRBJ1-1; D unclear. This CDR3 is 14 amino acids long. V lost 1 base and J lost 3, with 10 bases in between. Per the germline V gene, CDR1 is SGHRS and CDR2 is YFSETQ. The full variable domain, its missing parts supplied by reference TRBV5-1 and TRBJ1-1, is KAGVTQTPRYLIKTRGQQVTLSCSPISGHRSVSWYQQTPGQGLQFLFEYFSETQRNKGNFPGRFSGRQFSNSRSEMNVSTLELGDSALYLCASSLRKGDTEAFFGQGTRLTVV.

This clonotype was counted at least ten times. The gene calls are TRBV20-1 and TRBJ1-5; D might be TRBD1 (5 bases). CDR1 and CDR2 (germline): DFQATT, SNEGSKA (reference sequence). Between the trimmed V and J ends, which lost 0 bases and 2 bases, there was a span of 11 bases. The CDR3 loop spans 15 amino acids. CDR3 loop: CSARDSARGNQPQHF. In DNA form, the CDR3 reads TGCAGTGCTAGAGATTCGGCCAGGGGCAATCAGCCCCAGCATTTT.

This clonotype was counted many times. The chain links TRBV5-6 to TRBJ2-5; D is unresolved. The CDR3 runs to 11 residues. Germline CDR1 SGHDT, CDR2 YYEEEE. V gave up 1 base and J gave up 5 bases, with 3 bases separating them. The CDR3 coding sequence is TGTGCCAGCAGCTTGTGGGAGACCCAGTACTTC. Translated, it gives CASSLWETQYF.

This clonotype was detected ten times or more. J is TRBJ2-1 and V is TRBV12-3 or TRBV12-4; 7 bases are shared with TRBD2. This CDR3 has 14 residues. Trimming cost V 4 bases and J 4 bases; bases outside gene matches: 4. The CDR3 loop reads CASSWGGRYNEQFF. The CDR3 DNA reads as TGTGCCAGCAGTTGGGGGGGTCGTTACAATGAGCAGTTCTTC.

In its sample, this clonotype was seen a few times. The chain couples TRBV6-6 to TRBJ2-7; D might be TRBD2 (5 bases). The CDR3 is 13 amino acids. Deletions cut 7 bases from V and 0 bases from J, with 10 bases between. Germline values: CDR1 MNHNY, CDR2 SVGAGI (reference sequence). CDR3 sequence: CASTPTTSYEQYF. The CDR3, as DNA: TGTGCCAGCACCCCGACTACCTCCTACGAGCAGTACTTC.

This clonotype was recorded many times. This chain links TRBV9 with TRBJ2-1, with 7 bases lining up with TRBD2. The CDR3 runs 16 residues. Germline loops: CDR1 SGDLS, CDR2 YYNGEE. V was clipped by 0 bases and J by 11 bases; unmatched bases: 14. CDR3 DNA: TGTGCCAGCAGCGTAGACGTGACTAGCACTTTTGACCAGCAGTTCTTC. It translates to CASSVDVTSTFDQQFF.

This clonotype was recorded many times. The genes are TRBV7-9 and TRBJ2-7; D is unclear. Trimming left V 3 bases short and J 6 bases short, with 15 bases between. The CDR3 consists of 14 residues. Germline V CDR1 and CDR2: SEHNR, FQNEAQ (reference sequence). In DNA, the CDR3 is TGTGCCAGCAGCTTCTCGAAGCTGAGCCTCGAGCAGTACTTC. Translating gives CASSFSKLSLEQYF.

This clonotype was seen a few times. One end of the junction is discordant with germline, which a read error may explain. The DNA of the CDR3 is TGTGCCAGCAGCTTAGGCGTTCAGGGGGCTCGGTCACCCCTCAACTTT. Encoded protein: CASSLGVQGARSPLNF. The V and J genes are TRBV7-2 and TRBJ1-6, with 8 bases fitting TRBD1. Germline CDR1 SGHTA, CDR2 FQGNSA. This CDR3 comprises 16 residues.

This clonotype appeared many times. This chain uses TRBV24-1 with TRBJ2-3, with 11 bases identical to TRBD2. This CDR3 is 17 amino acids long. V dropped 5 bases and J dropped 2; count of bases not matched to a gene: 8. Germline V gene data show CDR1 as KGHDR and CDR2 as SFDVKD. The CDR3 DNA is TGTGCCACCAGTGGGAAGACTAGCGGGGAAGTCACAGATACGCAGTATTTT. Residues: CATSGKTSGEVTDTQYF.

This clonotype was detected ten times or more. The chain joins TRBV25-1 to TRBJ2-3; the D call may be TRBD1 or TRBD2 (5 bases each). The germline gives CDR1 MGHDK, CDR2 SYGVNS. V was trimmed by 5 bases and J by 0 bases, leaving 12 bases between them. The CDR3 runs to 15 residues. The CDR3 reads CASSTRGPSTDTQYF. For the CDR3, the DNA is TGTGCCAGCAGTACCCGGGGCCCTAGCACAGATACGCAGTATTTT.

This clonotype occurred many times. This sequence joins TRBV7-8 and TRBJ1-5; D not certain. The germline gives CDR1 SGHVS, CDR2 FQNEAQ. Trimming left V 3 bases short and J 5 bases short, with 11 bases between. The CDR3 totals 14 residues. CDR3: CASSFREVDQPQHF. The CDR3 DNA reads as TGTGCCAGCAGCTTCCGAGAGGTGGATCAGCCCCAGCATTTT.

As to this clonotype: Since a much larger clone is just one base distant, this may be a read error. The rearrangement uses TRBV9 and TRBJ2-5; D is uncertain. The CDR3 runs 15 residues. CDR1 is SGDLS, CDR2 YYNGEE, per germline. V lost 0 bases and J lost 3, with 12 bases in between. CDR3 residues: CASSVDVGKKETQYF. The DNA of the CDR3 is TGTGCCAGCAGCGTAGACGTCGGAAAAAAAGAGACCCAGTACTTC.

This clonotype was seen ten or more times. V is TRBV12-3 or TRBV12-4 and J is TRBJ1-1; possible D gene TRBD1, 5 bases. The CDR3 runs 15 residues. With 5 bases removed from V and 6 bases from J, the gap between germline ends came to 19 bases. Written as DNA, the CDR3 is TGTGCCAGCAGTGCCTCGGGACGGAGTATCGCTGAAGCTTTCTTT. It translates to CASSASGRSIAEAFF.

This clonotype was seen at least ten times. In DNA form, the CDR3 reads TGTGCCAGCAGCGTCCCCTCCGGAGGCCCAGATACGCAGTATTTT. It specifies CASSVPSGGPDTQYF. This chain links TRBV21-1 with TRBJ2-3; the D call of TRBD2 is as the table states it, not checked on the DNA. TRBV21-1 is an annotated pseudogene. This CDR3 is built from 15 residues.

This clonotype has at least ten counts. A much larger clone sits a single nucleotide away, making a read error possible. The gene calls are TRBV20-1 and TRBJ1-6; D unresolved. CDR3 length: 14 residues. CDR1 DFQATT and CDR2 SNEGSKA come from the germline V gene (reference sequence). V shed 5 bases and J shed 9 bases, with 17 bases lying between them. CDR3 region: CSAGPGKESSPLHF. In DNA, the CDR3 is TGCAGTGCTGGTCCGGGAAAGGAGAGTTCACCCCTCCACTTT.

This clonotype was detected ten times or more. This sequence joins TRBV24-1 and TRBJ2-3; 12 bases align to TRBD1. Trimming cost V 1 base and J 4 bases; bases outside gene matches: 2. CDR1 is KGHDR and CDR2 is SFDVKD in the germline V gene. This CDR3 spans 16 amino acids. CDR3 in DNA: TGTGCCACCAGTGATTTCGGGACAGGGGGCGCAGATACGCAGTATTTT. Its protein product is CATSDFGTGGADTQYF.

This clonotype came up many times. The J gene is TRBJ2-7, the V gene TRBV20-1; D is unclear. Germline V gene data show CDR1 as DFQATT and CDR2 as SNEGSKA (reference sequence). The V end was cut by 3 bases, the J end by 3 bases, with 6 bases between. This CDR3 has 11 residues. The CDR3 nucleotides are TGCAGTGCTAGTACGGGCTACGAGCAGTACTTC. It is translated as CSASTGYEQYF.

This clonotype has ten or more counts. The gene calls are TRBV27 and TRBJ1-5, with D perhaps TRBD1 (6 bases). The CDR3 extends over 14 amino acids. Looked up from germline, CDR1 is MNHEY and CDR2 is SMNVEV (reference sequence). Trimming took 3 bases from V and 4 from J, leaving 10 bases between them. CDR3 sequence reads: CASSLRQGNQPQHF. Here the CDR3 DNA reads TGTGCCAGCAGTTTGAGGCAGGGGAATCAGCCCCAGCATTTT.

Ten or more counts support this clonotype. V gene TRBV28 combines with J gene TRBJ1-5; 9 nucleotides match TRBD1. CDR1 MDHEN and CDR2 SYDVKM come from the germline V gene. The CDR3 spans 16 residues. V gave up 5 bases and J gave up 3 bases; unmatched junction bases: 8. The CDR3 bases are TGTGCCAGCAGTACAAGGACAGGGGTTGACAATCAGCCCCAGCATTTT. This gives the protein CASSTRTGVDNQPQHF.